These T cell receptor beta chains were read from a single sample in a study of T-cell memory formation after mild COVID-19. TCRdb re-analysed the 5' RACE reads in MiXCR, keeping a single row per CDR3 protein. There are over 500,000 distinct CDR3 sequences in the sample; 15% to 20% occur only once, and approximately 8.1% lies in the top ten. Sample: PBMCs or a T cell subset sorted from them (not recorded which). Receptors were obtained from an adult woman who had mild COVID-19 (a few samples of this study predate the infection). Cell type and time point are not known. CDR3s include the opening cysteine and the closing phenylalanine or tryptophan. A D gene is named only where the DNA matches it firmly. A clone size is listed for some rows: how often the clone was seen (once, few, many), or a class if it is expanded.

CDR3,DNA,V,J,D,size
CATSDRGLAGGPSNTQYF,TGTGCCACCAGTGACCGCGGACTAGCGGGAGGGCCCTCGAATACGCAGTATTTT,TRBV24-1,TRBJ2-3,TRBD2,many
CASIPDTKTEKLFF,TGTGCCAGTATCCCGGACACAAAAACCGAAAAACTGTTTTTT,TRBV19,TRBJ1-4,NA,NA
CSVDDPGTSGRAMDTQYF,TGCAGCGTTGACGATCCCGGGACTAGCGGGAGGGCCATGGATACGCAGTATTTT,TRBV29-1,TRBJ2-3,TRBD2,many
CASSLGPAAQETQYF,TGTGCCAGCAGCTTAGGGCCAGCGGCCCAAGAGACCCAGTACTTC,TRBV7-2,TRBJ2-5,NA,NA
CASSLVGAVIGAPTGELFF,TGCGCCAGCAGCTTGGTGGGGGCCGTGATCGGGGCCCCCACCGGGGAGCTGTTTTTT,TRBV5-1,TRBJ2-2,NA,few
CATSDSPPRDEQYF,TGTGCCACCAGTGATTCCCCTCCCAGGGACGAGCAGTACTTC,TRBV24-1,TRBJ2-7,NA,few
CASSSLGTGEQYF,TGTGCCAGTAGTAGTTTGGGGACCGGCGAGCAGTACTTC,TRBV19,TRBJ2-7,NA,many
CASSYAAGASGLYEQYF,TGTGCCAGCAGTTACGCCGCAGGGGCTAGCGGGCTCTACGAGCAGTACTTC,TRBV6-5,TRBJ2-7,TRBD2,few
CASSASGTGRVETQYF,TGCGCCAGCAGCGCGTCCGGGACAGGGCGGGTTGAGACCCAGTACTTC,TRBV5-1,TRBJ2-5,TRBD1,NA
CAISESGSGRKETQYF,TGTGCCATCAGTGAGTCGGGTAGCGGGAGGAAGGAGACCCAGTACTTC,TRBV10-3,TRBJ2-5,TRBD2,NA
CASSFKYYNEQFF,TGTGCCAGCAGTTTTAAGTACTACAATGAGCAGTTCTTC,TRBV12-3/TRBV12-4,TRBJ2-1,NA,NA
CASSAGQMNTEAFF,TGTGCCAGCAGCGCGGGACAGATGAACACTGAAGCTTTCTTT,TRBV7-2,TRBJ1-1,TRBD1,many
CASSLVSGSSETQYF,TGTGCCAGCAGCTTAGTTAGCGGGAGTTCAGAGACCCAGTACTTC,TRBV7-6,TRBJ2-5,TRBD2,NA
CASSGYDVYEQYF,TGTGCCAGCAGTGGCTACGACGTCTACGAGCAGTACTTC,TRBV7-9,TRBJ2-7,NA,few
CASSVWGQEETQYF,TGTGCCAGCAGTGTCTGGGGGCAGGAGGAGACCCAGTACTTC,TRBV2,TRBJ2-5,NA,many
CASSLVPGGNFGYTF,TGTGCCAGCAGCTTAGTGCCAGGGGGAAACTTTGGCTACACCTTC,TRBV11-2,TRBJ1-2,TRBD1,NA
CSADPSSTDTQYF,TGCAGTGCCGATCCGTCTAGCACAGATACGCAGTATTTT,TRBV20-1,TRBJ2-3,NA,few
CASSLSGHLYQETQYF,TGTGCCAGCAGTTTATCGGGACACTTGTACCAAGAGACCCAGTACTTC,TRBV27,TRBJ2-5,NA,NA
CASSTDRNYGYTF,TGTGCCAGCAGTACCGACCGAAACTATGGCTACACCTTC,TRBV5-4,TRBJ1-2,NA,NA
CASIRMDEQYF,TGTGCCAGCATACGTATGGACGAGCAGTACTTC,TRBV25-1,TRBJ2-7,NA,few
CSAQDPAGPIQETQYF,TGCAGTGCGCAGGACCCAGCAGGCCCAATCCAAGAGACCCAGTACTTC,TRBV20-1,TRBJ2-5,NA,NA
CASSQDLTSYEQYF,TGTGCCAGCAGCCAAGATCTGACATCCTACGAGCAGTACTTC,TRBV3-1,TRBJ2-7,NA,few
CSATDWDSRINNEQFF,TGCAGTGCTACCGATTGGGACTCGCGGATAAACAATGAGCAGTTCTTC,TRBV20-1,TRBJ2-1,NA,few
CASSLIPYSGRVVTDTQYF,TGCGCCAGCAGCTTGATCCCGTACAGCGGGAGGGTGGTGACAGATACGCAGTATTTT,TRBV5-1,TRBJ2-3,TRBD2,NA
CASSYKAGLPDTQYF,TGTGCCAGCAGTTACAAGGCAGGGTTACCAGATACGCAGTATTTT,TRBV6-6,TRBJ2-3,NA,NA
CASNQEGGAGQPQHF,TGTGCCAGCAACCAGGAGGGGGGGGCAGGCCAGCCCCAGCATTTT,TRBV6-1,TRBJ1-5,NA,NA
CASSQVIDSSYEQYF,TGCGCCAGCAGCCAAGTCATAGACAGCTCCTACGAGCAGTACTTC,TRBV4-1,TRBJ2-7,NA,many
CASSLGGTGKYF,TGTGCCAGCAGCTTAGGGGGGACAGGGAAGTACTTC,TRBV7-9,TRBJ2-7,TRBD1,few
CASSGPLAGDWEDTQYF,TGTGCCAGCAGCGGACCACTAGCGGGGGACTGGGAGGATACGCAGTATTTT,TRBV9,TRBJ2-3,TRBD2,NA
CASSLEWVGHEQYF,TGTGCCAGCAGCTTAGAGTGGGTGGGTCACGAGCAGTACTTC,TRBV11-2,TRBJ2-7,NA,few
CASSLGSNEKLFF,TGTGCCAGCAGCTTGGGGAGCAATGAAAAACTGTTTTTT,TRBV5-5,TRBJ1-4,NA,NA
CASSLEGQVTGELFF,TGCGCCAGCAGCTTGGAGGGACAGGTCACCGGGGAGCTGTTTTTT,TRBV5-1,TRBJ2-2,TRBD1,NA
CAWRLASNTGELFF,TGTGCCTGGAGACTAGCGTCGAACACCGGGGAGCTGTTTTTT,TRBV30,TRBJ2-2,TRBD2,few
CASSRKDFQETQYF,TGTGCCAGCAGCCGGAAGGACTTCCAAGAGACCCAGTACTTC,TRBV11-2,TRBJ2-5,NA,NA
CASSLSGRKADTQYF,TGTGCCAGCAGCCTTAGCGGGAGGAAAGCAGATACGCAGTATTTT,TRBV3-1,TRBJ2-3,TRBD2,NA
CASSSGPDGDTQYF,TGTGCCAGCAGCTCTGGACCCGATGGTGATACGCAGTATTTT,TRBV7-2,TRBJ2-3,NA,NA
CASRPPGQGGTEAFF,TGTGCCAGCAGACCCCCCGGACAGGGGGGCACTGAAGCTTTCTTT,TRBV12-3/TRBV12-4,TRBJ1-1,TRBD1,NA
CASSFIGQQPQHF,TGTGCCAGCAGTTTCATTGGCCAACAGCCCCAGCATTTT,TRBV27,TRBJ1-5,NA,NA
CSARAGQGARTLYEQYF,TGCAGTGCTAGAGCGGGACAGGGGGCGCGGACCCTCTACGAGCAGTACTTC,TRBV20-1,TRBJ2-7,TRBD1,few
CASSLAAQRTETQYF,TGTGCCAGCAGCTTGGCGGCCCAGAGGACAGAGACCCAGTACTTC,TRBV5-6,TRBJ2-5,NA,NA
CASSFSLTSGETQYF,TGTGCCAGCAGCTTCAGTCTGACTAGTGGCGAGACCCAGTACTTC,TRBV5-4,TRBJ2-5,NA,few
CASSLASGRERQTQYF,TGTGCCAGCAGCTTAGCGTCGGGGCGGGAGAGGCAGACCCAGTACTTC,TRBV7-9,TRBJ2-5,TRBD2,NA
CASSQGAGGRNEQYF,TGTGCCAGCAGCCAAGGAGCGGGAGGTCGGAACGAGCAGTACTTC,TRBV3-1,TRBJ2-7,TRBD2,NA
CASSPVRALVRDGELFF,TGTGCCAGCTCACCAGTCAGGGCCCTCGTGAGGGACGGGGAGCTGTTTTTT,TRBV18,TRBJ2-2,NA,few
CSARDRRGGTGELFF,TGCAGTGCTAGAGATCGACGGGGGGGAACCGGGGAGCTGTTTTTT,TRBV20-1,TRBJ2-2,TRBD2,few
CASSRGQTNQPQHF,TGTGCCAGCAGCCGGGGACAAACTAATCAGCCCCAGCATTTT,TRBV7-9,TRBJ1-5,NA,NA
CASSPSTEAGHYGYTF,TGTGCCAGCAGCCCCTCCACCGAGGCAGGGCACTATGGCTACACCTTC,TRBV7-9,TRBJ1-2,NA,NA
CASSKRLGLDSTDTQYF,TGTGCCAGCAGTAAACGGCTCGGACTAGATAGCACAGATACGCAGTATTTT,TRBV6-5,TRBJ2-3,TRBD2,NA
CASSQVPGGTEAFF,TGTGCCAGCAGCCAAGTACCCGGAGGGACTGAAGCTTTCTTT,TRBV3-1,TRBJ1-1,NA,NA
CASSQTSGWSTDTQYF,TGTGCCAGCAGCCAAACTAGCGGTTGGAGCACAGATACGCAGTATTTT,TRBV7-2,TRBJ2-3,TRBD2,NA
CATSRARPSNEKLFF,TGTGCCACCAGCAGGGCGAGACCGTCTAATGAAAAACTGTTTTTT,TRBV15,TRBJ1-4,NA,few
CASSLGRRHSTDTQYF,TGTGCCAGCAGTTTGGGTCGGCGGCATAGCACAGATACGCAGTATTTT,TRBV12-3/TRBV12-4,TRBJ2-3,NA,NA
CASSDPRGKGTEAFF,TGTGCCAGCAGTGACCCTCGTGGTAAGGGGACTGAAGCTTTCTTT,TRBV28,TRBJ1-1,NA,NA